The 27 T cell receptor beta chains below come from one sample, sequenced in a study of blood T cell repertoires in COVID-19. Only in-frame clones appear in the TCRdb table, and some are missing; sequencing was by immunoSEQ multiplex PCR. The data contain about 190,000 clones, roughly 88% of them singletons. Sequenced sample: peripheral blood. Receptors were obtained from a woman in her thirties or forties who had recovered from COVID-19.

The chain carries TRBV7-8 and TRBJ2-2; no firm D call. The CDR3 covers 14 residues. The germline V gene encodes CDR1 SGHVS and CDR2 FQNEAQ. V shed 5 bases and J shed 5 bases, with 12 bases lying between them. CDR3 amino acids: CASSLRSVTGELFF. CDR3 sequence (DNA): TGTGCCAGCAGCCTCCGTAGTGTAACCGGGGAGCTGTTTTTT.

This rearrangement joins TRBV3-1 (or the pseudogene TRBV3-2) to TRBJ2-3, with 12 positions matching TRBD2. The trim removed 6 bases at V and 14 bases at J, leaving 3 bases unmatched. This CDR3 region has 11 residues. The germline V gene encodes CDR1 LGHDT and CDR2 YNNKEL (reference sequence). The DNA of the CDR3 is TGTGCCAGCAGTCGGACTAGCGGGATGTATTTT. It yields the protein CASSRTSGMYF.

This clone was found a few times. The chain has TRBV27 and TRBJ2-1; D is perhaps TRBD2 (6 bases). Trimming stripped 5 bases from V and 6 bases from J, with 11 bases between. CDR3 length equals 13 residues. From germline, CDR1 is MNHEY and CDR2 SMNVEV (reference sequence). CDR3 coding DNA: TGTGCCAGCAGTGCGGGACCACGCAATGAGCAGTTCTTC. Amino acid sequence: CASSAGPRNEQFF.

This clone was recorded only once. This chain joins TRBV5-8 and TRBJ2-7; weak D call: TRBD2 (6 bases). The CDR3 runs 14 residues. From germline, CDR1 is SGHTS and CDR2 YDEGEE. V was trimmed by 1 base and J by 0 bases, leaving 8 bases between them. CDR3 loop: CASSLSSASYEQYF. In DNA form, the CDR3 reads TGTGCCAGCAGCTTGTCTAGCGCCTCCTACGAGCAGTACTTC.

V gene TRBV7-9 combines with J gene TRBJ2-1; 10 bases line up with TRBD1. The germline V gene encodes CDR1 SEHNR and CDR2 FQNEAQ (reference sequence). Trimming took 2 bases from V and 9 from J; bases not matched to a gene: 10. The CDR3 runs 16 residues. This CDR3 reads CASSLSRGQGEIEQFF. DNA of the CDR3: TGTGCCAGCAGCTTATCCCGAGGACAGGGGGAGATTGAGCAGTTCTTC. The variable domain in full, completed from reference TRBV7-9 and TRBJ2-1, reads DTGVSQNPRHKITKRGQNVTFRCDPISEHNRLYWYRQTLGQGPEFLTYFQNEAQLEKSRLLSDRFSAERPKGSFSTLEIQRTEQGDSAMYLCASSLSRGQGEIEQFFGPGTRLTVL.

The CDR3 reads CASSQTGGNQPQHF. DNA for the CDR3: TGTGCCAGCAGCCAAACAGGGGGTAATCAGCCCCAGCATTTT. This chain uses TRBV3-1 (or the pseudogene TRBV3-2) with TRBJ1-5; 8 bases map to TRBD1. CDR1 and CDR2 (germline): LGHDT, YNNKEL (reference sequence). This CDR3 has 14 amino acids. The junction had 1 base not matched to a gene; V was cut back by 2 bases and J by 4 bases.

The chain couples TRBV6-5 to TRBJ2-7, with 8 bases fitting TRBD2. The germline CDR1 and CDR2 sequences are MNHEY and SVGAGI. This CDR3 contains 13 residues. The trim removed 5 bases at V and 4 bases at J, leaving 4 bases unmatched. The CDR3 nucleotides are TGTGCCAGCAGTCCCAGCGGGAGTTACGAGCAGTACTTC. Its translation is CASSPSGSYEQYF.

The J gene is TRBJ1-1, the V gene TRBV18, with D perhaps TRBD1 (5 bases). CDR3 length: 16 amino acids. CDR1 and CDR2 from the germline V gene are KGHSH and LQKENI. V lost 3 bases to trimming and J lost 0 bases, with 14 bases between them. The CDR3 DNA reads as TGTGCCAGCTCACCTTCTGGGGGAGGGATGAACACTGAAGCTTTCTTT. It translates to CASSPSGGGMNTEAFF. Based on the CDR3 plus reference TRBV18 and TRBJ1-1, the full variable domain is NAGVMQNPRHLVRRRGQEARLRCSPMKGHSHVYWYRQLPEEGLKFMVYLQKENIIDESGMPKERFSAEFPKEGPSILRIQQVVRGDSAAYFCASSPSGGGMNTEAFFGQGTRLTVV.

V gene TRBV11-2 combines with J gene TRBJ2-4, with D possibly TRBD2 on 6 matching bases. The CDR3 totals 14 residues. Germline V gene lookup returns CDR1 SGHAT and CDR2 FQNNGV. V gave up 8 bases and J gave up 8 bases, with 19 bases separating them. CDR3 in amino acids: CASGDSGGGDIQYF. The CDR3 region has the DNA TGTGCCAGCGGGGATAGCGGAGGCGGAGACATTCAGTACTTC.

This clone was seen only once. The J gene is TRBJ1-4, the V gene TRBV30; the match to TRBD1 covers 8 bases. The CDR3 covers 14 residues. The germline V gene encodes CDR1 GTSNPN and CDR2 SVGIG (reference sequence). Trimming cost V 1 base and J 8 bases; bases outside gene matches: 6. CDR3 protein: CAWSGTGQEEKLFF. CDR3 sequence (DNA): TGTGCCTGGAGTGGGACAGGGCAGGAGGAAAAACTGTTTTTT.

The V and J genes are TRBV11-2 and TRBJ2-1; tentative D call: TRBD2 (6 bases). The CDR3 extends over 15 amino acids. V lost 4 bases and J 6 bases, leaving 16 bases between the germline ends. Germline CDR1 reads SGHAT; CDR2 reads FQNNGV. The CDR3 reads CASSWGLSNPNEQFF. DNA for the CDR3: TGTGCCAGCAGCTGGGGACTCTCAAACCCCAATGAGCAGTTCTTC.

The chain uses TRBV24-1 and TRBJ1-2; D unclear. The CDR3 length is 12 residues. Germline assignment: CDR1 KGHDR and CDR2 SFDVKD. V lost 2 bases and J lost 6, with 6 bases in between. The CDR3, as DNA: TGTGCCACCAGTGATTACGGGGATGGCTACACCTTC. Its translation is CATSDYGDGYTF.

The chain carries TRBV2 and TRBJ2-1; D is perhaps TRBD1 (6 bases). The germline gives CDR1 SNHLY, CDR2 FYNNEI. The V end lost 1 base, the J end lost 6 bases, and 16 bases lay between the germline ends. The CDR3 is made up of 16 amino acids. CDR3 coding DNA: TGTGCCAGCAGTGAAGGTATGTGGCAGGGGTCCAATGAGCAGTTCTTC. Translation gives CASSEGMWQGSNEQFF.

The chain employs TRBV27 and TRBJ2-7, with 8 nucleotides matching TRBD1. CDR1 and CDR2 from the germline V gene are MNHEY and SMNVEV (reference sequence). J lost 4 bases, V lost 10 bases, and 9 bases had no gene match. This CDR3 is 13 amino acids long. The CDR3 DNA reads as TGTGCCAAGCCACAGGGGGAACATTACGAGCAGTACTTC. Its translation is CAKPQGEHYEQYF.

The chain uses TRBV19 and TRBJ2-5; D is unclear. The germline gives CDR1 LNHDA, CDR2 SQIVND (reference sequence). The CDR3 totals 13 residues. The V gene lost 5 bases and the J gene lost 5 bases, with 12 bases spanning the gap. CDR3 amino acids: CASSSLTVETQYF. The DNA of the CDR3 is TGTGCCAGTAGTTCCTTGACTGTGGAGACCCAGTACTTC.

The chain employs TRBV5-4 and TRBJ2-3, with 8 bases aligning to TRBD2. Germline CDR1 reads SGHNT; CDR2 reads YYREEE (reference sequence). The trim removed 1 base at V and 0 bases at J, leaving 4 bases unmatched. This CDR3 has 16 residues. CDR3 sequence (DNA): TGTGCCAGCAGCTTGTTGTTAGCGGGGAGCACAGATACGCAGTATTTT. Amino acids: CASSLLLAGSTDTQYF.

This chain links TRBV19 with TRBJ2-7; D is unresolved. This CDR3 spans 12 amino acids. CDR1 LNHDA and CDR2 SQIVND come from the germline V gene (reference sequence). Trimming pared 3 bases from V and 5 bases from J, leaving 8 bases between. CDR3 protein: CASSIPGNEQYF. For the CDR3, the DNA is TGTGCCAGTAGTATCCCGGGTAACGAGCAGTACTTC.

The chain is built from TRBV4-3 and TRBJ2-7; TRBD1 aligns across 8 bases. With V trimmed by 4 bases and J by 6 bases, 11 bases remained unmatched. The CDR3 covers 15 residues. The germline gives CDR1 LGHNA, CDR2 YSLEER. The CDR3 here is CASSPLYSQGAEQYF. The CDR3 region has the DNA TGCGCCAGCAGCCCACTTTACTCCCAGGGGGCCGAGCAGTACTTC.

The rearrangement links TRBV12-3 or TRBV12-4 to TRBJ1-6; D is unclear. V shed 5 bases and J shed 7 bases, with 6 bases lying between them. The CDR3 is 12 amino acids. As DNA, the CDR3 is TGTGCCAGCAGTCCGGGGAATTCACCCCTCCACTTT. Amino acids: CASSPGNSPLHF.

This rearrangement joins TRBV6-6 to TRBJ1-1; D unresolved. V lost 2 bases and J lost 0, with 4 bases in between. This CDR3 is 13 amino acids long. Germline CDR1 reads MNHNY; CDR2 reads SVGAGI (reference sequence). CDR3: CASSYELNTEAFF. CDR3 sequence (DNA): TGTGCCAGCAGTTACGAGCTGAACACTGAAGCTTTCTTT.

The chain's CDR3 is CASSFNTASGSYNEQFF. In nucleotides, the CDR3 is TGTGCCAGCAGTTTCAACACGGCTTCGGGCTCCTACAATGAGCAGTTCTTC. The rearrangement links TRBV27 to TRBJ2-1, with D unclear. Germline V gene lookup returns CDR1 MNHEY and CDR2 SMNVEV (reference sequence). The ends were cut back, 3 bases at V and 0 bases at J, with 15 bases in the middle. This CDR3 has 17 amino acids.

This clone was picked up a small number of times. V usage is TRBV7-7 and J usage is TRBJ2-5; D is undetermined. The CDR3 totals 12 residues. Looked up from germline, CDR1 is SSHAT and CDR2 is FNYEAQ (reference sequence). V gave up 4 bases and J gave up 5 bases, with 8 bases separating them. The CDR3 protein is CASSSGWETQYF. The CDR3, as DNA: TGTGCCAGCAGCTCCGGGTGGGAGACCCAGTACTTC.

The chain combines TRBV19 with TRBJ2-7, with 10 bases matching TRBD1. Trimming took 5 bases from V and 3 from J; bases not matched to a gene: 1. The length of the CDR3 is 13 residues. Germline V gene data show CDR1 as LNHDA and CDR2 as SQIVND (reference sequence). CDR3 region: CASSGTGVYEQYF. In DNA, the CDR3 is TGTGCCAGTAGTGGGACAGGGGTCTACGAGCAGTACTTC.

This clone was recorded once. The rearrangement joins TRBV7-2 to TRBJ2-1; D gene unclear. Germline V gene lookup returns CDR1 SGHTA and CDR2 FQGNSA. The CDR3 has 12 amino acids. V dropped 3 bases and J dropped 7 bases, with 7 bases sitting between them. This chain's CDR3 is CASSFGVNEQFF. The DNA for the CDR3 is TGTGCCAGCAGCTTCGGAGTGAATGAGCAGTTCTTC.

The chain employs TRBV19 and TRBJ2-3, with TRBD1 matching over 7 bases. CDR1 and CDR2 from the germline V gene are LNHDA and SQIVND (reference sequence). The CDR3 is made up of 15 amino acids. J gave up 2 bases and V 6 bases, and 8 bases lay outside the gene matches. The CDR3 here is CASSRPGQSTDTQYF. For the CDR3, the DNA is TGTGCCAGTAGCCGCCCGGGACAGTCCACAGATACGCAGTATTTT.

The V gene is TRBV15, the J gene TRBJ2-1, with D possibly being TRBD2 (6 bases). V lost 3 bases and J lost 0, with 12 bases in between. This CDR3 has 16 amino acids. Germline CDR1 and CDR2: LNHNV and YYDKDF (reference sequence). The CDR3 DNA sequence: TGTGCCACCAGCAGTGCTATGACTAGCTCCTACAATGAGCAGTTCTTC. Its protein is CATSSAMTSSYNEQFF.

V usage is TRBV6-5 and J usage is TRBJ1-2; 8 bases align to TRBD1. Germline trimming cut 2 bases from V and 8 bases from J; bases unmatched to any gene: 10. The CDR3 is 15 amino acids. From germline, CDR1 is MNHEY and CDR2 SVGAGI. CDR3 sequence reads: CASSYGQGILEGYTF. CDR3 in DNA: TGTGCCAGCAGTTACGGACAGGGAATCCTAGAAGGCTACACCTTC.